This passage covers 12 T cell receptor beta chains from one sample sequenced in a study of T cell responses to AZD1222 COVID-19 vaccine. Clones were sequenced by immunoSEQ multiplex PCR, and TCRdb holds only the in-frame ones, with some missing. The sample consists of 110,000 to 150,000 clones, about 94% of them appearing once. Sample: peripheral blood, taken on day 0 of AZD1222 vaccination. The receptors stem from an adult in good health.

V usage is TRBV12-3 or TRBV12-4 and J usage is TRBJ2-1; TRBD2 matches at 8 bases. CDR3 length: 13 amino acids. With 5 bases clipped from V and 9 bases from J, the junction kept 6 bases outside the gene matches. The CDR3 bases are TGTGCCAGCAGTCCGGGACTAGTCTCTGAGCAGTTCTTC. This codes for CASSPGLVSEQFF.

The genes are TRBV30 and TRBJ2-7; D is possibly TRBD1 (6 bases). The CDR3 runs 12 residues. Per the germline V gene, CDR1 is GTSNPN and CDR2 is SVGIG (reference sequence). The V end was cut by 4 bases, the J end by 1 base, with 8 bases between. The CDR3 region is CAWNQGSYEQYF. CDR3 DNA sequence: TGTGCCTGGAACCAGGGGTCCTACGAGCAGTACTTC. Combining the CDR3 with reference TRBV30 and TRBJ2-7 gives the whole variable domain SQTIHQWPATLVQPVGSPLSLECTVEGTSNPNLYWYRQAAGRGLQLLFYSVGIGQISSEVPQNLSASRPQDRQFILSSKKLLLSDSGFYLCAWNQGSYEQYFGPGTRLTVT.

Here the CDR3 DNA reads TGTGCCAGCAGCCGCGGACTCCCACAAGAGACCCAGTACTTC. It specifies CASSRGLPQETQYF. The J gene is TRBJ2-5, the V gene TRBV6-2 or TRBV6-3; TRBD2 might be the D (5 bases). The CDR3 has 14 residues. V gave up 6 bases and J gave up 2 bases, with 13 bases separating them. CDR1 MNHEY and CDR2 SVGEGT come from the germline V gene.

V gene TRBV6-5 combines with J gene TRBJ1-3; D unresolved. Germline CDR1 and CDR2: MNHEY and SVGAGI. Trimming took off 1 base at V and 4 bases at J, with 14 bases between the two ends. CDR3 length: 16 amino acids. CDR3 sequence reads: CASSYWTPSVGNTIYF. The CDR3 DNA reads TGTGCCAGCAGTTACTGGACGCCTTCGGTAGGAAACACCATATATTTT.

This chain joins TRBV29-1 and TRBJ1-2; D unresolved. This CDR3 is 14 amino acids long. V was trimmed by 6 bases and J by 0 bases, leaving 14 bases between them. From germline, CDR1 is SQVTM and CDR2 ANQGSEA. CDR3 bases: TGCAGCGTCCCCCCGAGTGGAGCTAACTATGGCTACACCTTC. Encoded protein: CSVPPSGANYGYTF. Drawing the rest from reference TRBV29-1 and TRBJ1-2, the complete variable domain is SAVISQKPSRDICQRGTSLTIQCQVDSQVTMMFWYRQQPGQSLTLIATANQGSEATYESGFVIDKFPISRPNLTFSTLTVSNMSPEDSSIYLCSVPPSGANYGYTFGSGTRLTVV.

The V and J genes are TRBV5-4 and TRBJ2-7; D ambiguous. Germline CDR1 is SGHNT and CDR2 is YYREEE (reference sequence). There are 14 residues in the CDR3. Trimming pared 1 base from V and 2 bases from J, leaving 10 bases between. The CDR3 coding sequence is TGTGCCAGCAGCTTGACAGCTAACCCCTACGAGCAGTACTTC. Amino acids: CASSLTANPYEQYF. Filled out from reference TRBV5-4 and TRBJ2-7, the complete variable domain reads ETGVTQSPTHLIKTRGQQVTLRCSSQSGHNTVSWYQQALGQGPQFIFQYYREEENGRGNFPPRFSGLQFPNYSSELNVNALELDDSALYLCASSLTANPYEQYFGPGTRLTVT.

The V and J genes are TRBV18 and TRBJ1-2, with a possible D match to TRBD1 (5 bases). The CDR3 runs 14 residues. With 8 bases removed from V and 7 bases from J, the gap between germline ends came to 20 bases. Per germline, CDR1 KGHSH and CDR2 LQKENI. CDR3 nucleotide sequence: TGTGCCAGCCAGGGCAGGGCCGATGGGCGTGGCTACACCTTC. Translation: CASQGRADGRGYTF.

This chain connects TRBV9 to TRBJ2-2, with 9 bases matching TRBD2. Germline CDR1 reads SGDLS; CDR2 reads YYNGEE. There are 16 residues in the CDR3. J gave up 2 bases and V 3 bases, and 5 bases lay outside the gene matches. The CDR3 protein is CASSAGSGSNTGELFF. The DNA for the CDR3 is TGTGCCAGCAGCGCTGGTAGCGGGAGTAACACCGGGGAGCTGTTTTTT.

The chain carries TRBV27 and TRBJ1-2; a possible D gene is TRBD1 (5 bases). The ends were cut back, 5 bases at V and 2 bases at J, with 6 bases in the middle. Germline CDR1 and CDR2: MNHEY and SMNVEV (reference sequence). The length of the CDR3 is 12 residues. The CDR3 sequence: CASSAGNYGYTF. The CDR3 DNA is TGTGCCAGCAGTGCAGGGAACTATGGCTACACCTTC.

The chain links TRBV2 to TRBJ2-1; no clear D gene. This CDR3 spans 11 amino acids. Trimming stripped 8 bases from V and 5 bases from J, with 7 bases between. The V gene's germline CDR1 is SNHLY and CDR2 FYNNEI. The CDR3 DNA follows: TGTGCCAGCCCCTCTGACAATGAGCAGTTCTTC. Protein product: CASPSDNEQFF.

The chain employs TRBV6-5 and TRBJ1-5; tentatively, D is TRBD1 (5 bases). The ends were cut back, 9 bases at V and 1 base at J, with 13 bases in the middle. In germline, CDR1 is MNHEY, CDR2 SVGAGI. The CDR3 runs 14 residues. CDR3: CASWDGRSNQPQHF. In DNA, the CDR3 is TGTGCCAGTTGGGACGGACGGAGCAATCAGCCCCAGCATTTT.

The J gene is TRBJ2-2, the V gene TRBV10-3; 11 positions match TRBD1. Germline loops: CDR1 ENHRY, CDR2 SYGVKD. After removal of 11 bases from V and 6 bases from J, the junction contained 5 bases not matched to a gene. This CDR3 has 13 residues. In nucleotides, the CDR3 is TGTGCCGTCCGGACAGGGGGCTCCGGGGAGCTGTTTTTT. Translation gives CAVRTGGSGELFF.